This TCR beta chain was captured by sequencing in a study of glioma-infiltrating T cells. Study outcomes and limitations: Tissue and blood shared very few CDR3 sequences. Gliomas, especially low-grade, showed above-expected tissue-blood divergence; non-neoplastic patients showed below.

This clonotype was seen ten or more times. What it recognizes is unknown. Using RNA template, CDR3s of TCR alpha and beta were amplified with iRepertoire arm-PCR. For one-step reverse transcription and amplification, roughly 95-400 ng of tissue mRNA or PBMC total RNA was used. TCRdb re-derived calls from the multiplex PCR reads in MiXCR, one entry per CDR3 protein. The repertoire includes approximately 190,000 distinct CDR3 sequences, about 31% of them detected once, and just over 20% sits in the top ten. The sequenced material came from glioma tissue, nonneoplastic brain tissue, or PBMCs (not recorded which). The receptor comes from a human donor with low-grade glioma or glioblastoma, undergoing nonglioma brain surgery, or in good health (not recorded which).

The CDR3, as DNA: TGTGCCACCAGTGACAGGGCCAGAGATACGCAGTATTTT. It codes for CATSDRARDTQYF. The V gene is TRBV24-1, the J gene TRBJ2-3; tentatively, D is TRBD1 (5 bases). The V and J ends lost 4 bases and 5 bases respectively, with 9 bases between them. The V gene's germline CDR1 is KGHDR and CDR2 SFDVKD. This CDR3 region has 13 residues.